This T cell receptor (beta chain) was captured by sequencing in a study of response to subunit inactivated influenza vaccine. Whole-study findings and limits: Authors suggested seasonal influenza vaccinations each recruit few new T cells.

TCRdb re-called the RT-PCR reads with MiXCR, one entry per CDR3 protein. Of about 570,000 distinct CDR3 sequences in the sample, around 10% are singletons; the top ten hold 11%. V was clipped by 3 bases and J by 6 bases, with 3 bases between them. CDR1 is SGHTA and CDR2 is FQGNSA in the germline V gene. The CDR3 has 11 residues. This clonotype was counted at least ten times. What it binds is not known. This sample also appeared in a second study, on T cells expressing NK-cell markers. That paper notes: What made the TCR beta cDNA was 5'RACE template switching with UMIs. Of eight sequenced donors, seven were HCMV-seropositive and one HCMV-seronegative. In several experiments, sorting was restricted to alpha-beta TCR T cells by an anti-gamma-delta TCR antibody. Uncertainty persisted over the HCMV specificity of expanded NKG2C+ T cell clones.

The chain joins TRBV7-2 to TRBJ2-1; D is undetermined. The sequence was collected from a man in his forties or fifties who received an inactivated influenza vaccine. The specimen was PBMCs from blood, collected on the day of vaccination. As DNA, the CDR3 is TGTGCCAGCAGCTTGGTCAATGAGCAGTTCTTC. Translated: CASSLVNEQFF.